This T cell receptor (beta chain) appears in the sequencing data of a study of T-cell memory formation after mild COVID-19. TCRdb called the 5' RACE reads again in MiXCR, with one record for every CDR3 protein. This sample yields hundreds of thousands of distinct CDR3 sequences, of which roughly 15% are seen a single time; 20% to 25% belongs to the top ten. About this clonotype itself: Its antigen remains unknown.

Study-wide results and limits: A balance of CD4 and CD8 characterized clones contracting day 15 to 85, whereas later expanders leaned CD4+.

Trimming removed 6 bases from V and 9 bases from J; junction bases left unmatched: 7. Germline V lookup: CDR1 MDHEN, CDR2 SYDVKM. This CDR3 is built from 14 residues. What was sequenced was PBMCs or a T cell subset sorted from them (not recorded which). The receptor was derived from a man between 18 and 35 years old who had mild COVID-19 (a few samples of this study predate the infection). Cell type and time point are not known. This chain joins TRBV28 and TRBJ1-6; 8 bases line up with TRBD1. Here the CDR3 DNA reads TGTGCCAGCAGGGTGGGACAGGTTTTTTCACCCCTCCACTTT. Protein product: CASRVGQVFSPLHF. Full variable domain (rest looked up from reference TRBV28 and TRBJ1-6): DVKVTQSSRYLVKRTGEKVFLECVQDMDHENMFWYRQDPGLGLRLIYFSYDVKMKEKGDIPEGYSVSREKKERFSLILESASTNQTSMYLCASRVGQVFSPLHFGNGTRLTVT.